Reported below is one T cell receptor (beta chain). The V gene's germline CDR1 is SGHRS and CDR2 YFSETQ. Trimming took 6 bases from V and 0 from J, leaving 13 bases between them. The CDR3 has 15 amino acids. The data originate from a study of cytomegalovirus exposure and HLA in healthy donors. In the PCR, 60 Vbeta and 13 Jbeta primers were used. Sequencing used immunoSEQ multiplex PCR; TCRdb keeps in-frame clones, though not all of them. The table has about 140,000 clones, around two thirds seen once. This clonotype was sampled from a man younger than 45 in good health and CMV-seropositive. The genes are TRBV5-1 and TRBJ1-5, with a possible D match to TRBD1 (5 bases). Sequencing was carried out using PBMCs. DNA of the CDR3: TGCGCCAGCACCCTGGGGCCCTATAGCAATCAGCCCCAGCATTTT. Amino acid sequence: CASTLGPYSNQPQHF.